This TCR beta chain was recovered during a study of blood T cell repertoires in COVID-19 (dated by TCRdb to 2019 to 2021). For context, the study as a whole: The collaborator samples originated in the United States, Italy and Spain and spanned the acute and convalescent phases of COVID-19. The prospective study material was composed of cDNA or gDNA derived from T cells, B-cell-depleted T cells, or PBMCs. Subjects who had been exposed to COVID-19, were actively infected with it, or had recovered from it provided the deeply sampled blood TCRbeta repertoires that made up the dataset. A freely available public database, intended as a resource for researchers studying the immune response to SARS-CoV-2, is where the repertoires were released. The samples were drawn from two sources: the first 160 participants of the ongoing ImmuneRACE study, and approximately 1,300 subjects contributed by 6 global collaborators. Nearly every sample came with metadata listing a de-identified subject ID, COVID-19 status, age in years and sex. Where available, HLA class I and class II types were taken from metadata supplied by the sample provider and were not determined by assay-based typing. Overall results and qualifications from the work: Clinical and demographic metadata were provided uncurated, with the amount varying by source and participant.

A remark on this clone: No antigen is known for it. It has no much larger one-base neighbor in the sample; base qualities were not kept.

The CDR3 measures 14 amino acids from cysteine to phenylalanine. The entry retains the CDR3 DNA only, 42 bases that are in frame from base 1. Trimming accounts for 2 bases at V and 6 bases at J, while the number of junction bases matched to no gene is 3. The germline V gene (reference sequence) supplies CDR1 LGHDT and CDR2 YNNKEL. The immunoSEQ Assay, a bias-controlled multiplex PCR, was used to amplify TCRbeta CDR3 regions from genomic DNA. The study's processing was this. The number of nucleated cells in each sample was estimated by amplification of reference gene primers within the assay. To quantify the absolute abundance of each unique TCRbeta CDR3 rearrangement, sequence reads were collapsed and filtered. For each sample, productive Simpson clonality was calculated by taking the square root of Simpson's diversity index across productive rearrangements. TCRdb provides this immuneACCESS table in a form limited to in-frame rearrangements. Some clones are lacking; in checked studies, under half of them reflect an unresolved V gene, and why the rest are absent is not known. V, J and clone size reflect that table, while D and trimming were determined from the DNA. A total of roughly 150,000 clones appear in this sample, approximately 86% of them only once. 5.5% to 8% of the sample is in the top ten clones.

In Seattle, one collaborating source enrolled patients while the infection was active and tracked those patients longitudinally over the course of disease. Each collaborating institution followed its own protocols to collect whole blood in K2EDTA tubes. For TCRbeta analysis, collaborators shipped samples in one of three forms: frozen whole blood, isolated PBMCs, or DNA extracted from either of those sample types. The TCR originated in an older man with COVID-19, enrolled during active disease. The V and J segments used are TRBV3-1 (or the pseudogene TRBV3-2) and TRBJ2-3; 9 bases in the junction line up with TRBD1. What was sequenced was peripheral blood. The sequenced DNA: TGTGCCAGCAGCCAAACAGGGGGCGGTGATACGCAGTATTTT. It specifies CASSQTGGGDTQYF.